These T cell receptor beta chains were read from a single sample in a study of cytomegalovirus exposure and HLA in healthy donors. Generated by immunoSEQ multiplex PCR, the TCRdb table keeps only in-frame clones and is missing some. This sample carries tens of thousands of clones, about four fifths of them seen once, and the ten largest clones take about 3.2%. The sequenced sample consisted of PBMCs. Every receptor here comes from a woman aged 30 to 39 in good health and CMV-seronegative. CDR3s leave out the opening cysteine and the closing phenylalanine or tryptophan. Not every row has a clone size; where given, it reads once, few, many or a size class.

clone_size v_call cdr3_aa
NA TRBV7-7 ASSPAGFRPGELF
NA TRBV7-9 ASSPPGGGYT
once TRBV9 ASSVATRAAYNEQF
NA TRBV7-9 ASSPTGRPPGYSPLH
NA TRBV20-1 SAALQGKQY
NA TRBV7-9 ASSSGTGSNNEQF
NA TRBV5-5 ASSDTATNEKLF
NA TRBV7-2 ASSLESSGGASNEQF
NA TRBV9 ASSVTGTGNTEAF
NA TRBV10-3 AVGTGDSNQPQH
NA TRBV28 ASSPLIRNTEAF
once TRBV7-2 ASSQVGARNQPQH
NA TRBV9 ASSTGLAAQETQY
NA TRBV7-9 SSSRRTGLAQGVTDTQY
NA TRBV28 AGRTGADTQY
once TRBV20-1 SALYSYEQY
NA TRBV6-1 ASRGLRSGKTEAF
few TRBV4-1 ASSQFPGQGAENSGNTIY
NA TRBV6-5 ASIPLAGGNNEQF
NA TRBV7-2 ASSSWTRKNTEAF
NA TRBV4-3 ASSLAGTSISDTQY
NA TRBV28 ASSRGGGPGNTIY
NA TRBV13 ASSRDSSYEQY
NA TRBV5-1 ASSRRNQRQGLDDTEAF
NA TRBV6-1 ASSPTGGVLQPQH
NA TRBV19 ASSIRDSTY
NA TRBV5-4 ASSFPGPRYGYT
NA TRBV20-1 SARFRGYT
once TRBV5-5 ASSLETEYYEQY